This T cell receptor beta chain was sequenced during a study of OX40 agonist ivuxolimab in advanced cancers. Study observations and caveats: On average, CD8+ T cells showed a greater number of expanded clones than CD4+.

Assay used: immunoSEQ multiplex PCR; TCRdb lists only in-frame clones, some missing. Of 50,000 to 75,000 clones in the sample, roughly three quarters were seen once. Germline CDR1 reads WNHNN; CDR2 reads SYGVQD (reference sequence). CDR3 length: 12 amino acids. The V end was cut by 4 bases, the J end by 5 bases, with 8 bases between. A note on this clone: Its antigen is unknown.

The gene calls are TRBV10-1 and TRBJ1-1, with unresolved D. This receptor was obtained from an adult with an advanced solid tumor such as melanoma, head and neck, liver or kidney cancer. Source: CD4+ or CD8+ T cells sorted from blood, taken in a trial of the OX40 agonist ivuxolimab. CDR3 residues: CASSAWGTEAFF. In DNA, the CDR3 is TGCGCCAGCAGTGCCTGGGGAACTGAAGCTTTCTTT.